This T cell receptor beta chain is drawn from a study of T cells after yellow fever vaccination. For the study at large: Low-cell-number fractions were prepared with SMART-Seq v4 Ultra Low Input.

The TCR cDNA carried a universal primer site and UMIs from 5'RACE template switching. TCRdb re-analysed the 5' RACE reads in MiXCR, keeping a single row per CDR3 protein. The table shows 620,000 or so distinct CDR3 sequences, with about 12% occurring only once. Findings and caveats of the study: After the booster, roughly 96% of CD4 and roughly nine tenths of CD8 primary-response clones were re-detected. Weaker overall, the secondary response nonetheless peaked faster (day 5 versus 15).

Trimming took 2 bases from V and 5 from J, leaving 15 bases between them. CDR1 and CDR2 from the germline V gene are LNHDA and SQIVND (reference sequence). The CDR3 is 15 residues long. As concerns this clonotype: Antigen specificity is unknown.

This rearrangement joins TRBV19 to TRBJ2-5, with D possibly matching TRBD1 (5 bases). The receptor comes from a man aged 25 to 40 who received the YFV17D yellow fever vaccine. The sequenced sample was PBMCs, obtained on the day of the yellow fever booster vaccination. CDR3 DNA: TGTGCCAGTAGTATAATGGCAGACAGCGCGGAGACCCAGTACTTC. Amino acids: CASSIMADSAETQYF.